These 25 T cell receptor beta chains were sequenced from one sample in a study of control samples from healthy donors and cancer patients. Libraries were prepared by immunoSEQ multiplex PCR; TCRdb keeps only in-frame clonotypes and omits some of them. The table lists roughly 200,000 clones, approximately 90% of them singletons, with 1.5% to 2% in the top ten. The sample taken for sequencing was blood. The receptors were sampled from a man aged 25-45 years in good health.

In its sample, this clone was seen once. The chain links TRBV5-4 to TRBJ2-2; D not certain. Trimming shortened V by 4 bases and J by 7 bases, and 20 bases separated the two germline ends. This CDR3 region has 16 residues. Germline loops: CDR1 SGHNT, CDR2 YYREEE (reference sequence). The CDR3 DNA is TGTGCCAGCAGCGCCCCGACTCCCGCTCGTAACGGGGAGCTGTTTTTT. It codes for CASSAPTPARNGELFF.

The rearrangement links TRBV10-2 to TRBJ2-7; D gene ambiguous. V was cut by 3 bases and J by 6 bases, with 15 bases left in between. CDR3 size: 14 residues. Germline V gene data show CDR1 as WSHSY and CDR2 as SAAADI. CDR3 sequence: CASSEPGSPGEQYF. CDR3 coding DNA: TGCGCCAGCAGTGAACCTGGCAGCCCGGGCGAGCAGTACTTC.

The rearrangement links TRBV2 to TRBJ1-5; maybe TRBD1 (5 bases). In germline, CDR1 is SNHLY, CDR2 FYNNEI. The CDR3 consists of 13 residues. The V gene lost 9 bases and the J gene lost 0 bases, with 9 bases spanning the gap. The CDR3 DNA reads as TGTGCCAGTAAACAGGTTAGCAATCAGCCCCAGCATTTT. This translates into CASKQVSNQPQHF.

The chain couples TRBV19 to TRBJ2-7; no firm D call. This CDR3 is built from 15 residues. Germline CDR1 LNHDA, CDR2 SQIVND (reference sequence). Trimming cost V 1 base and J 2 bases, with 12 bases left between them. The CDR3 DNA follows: TGTGCCAGTAGTATAGTCTACAACCCTCCCTACGAGCAGTACTTC. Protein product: CASSIVYNPPYEQYF.

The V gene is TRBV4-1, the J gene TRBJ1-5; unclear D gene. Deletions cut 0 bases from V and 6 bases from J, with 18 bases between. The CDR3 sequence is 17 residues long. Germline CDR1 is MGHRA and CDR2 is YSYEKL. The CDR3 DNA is TGCGCCAGCAGCCAAGATCAGCGATCTGCTGTGACTCAGCCCCAGCATTTT. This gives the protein CASSQDQRSAVTQPQHF.

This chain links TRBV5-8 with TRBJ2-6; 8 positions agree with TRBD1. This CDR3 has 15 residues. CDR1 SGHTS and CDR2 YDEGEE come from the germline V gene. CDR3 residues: CATGTGRPGANVLTF. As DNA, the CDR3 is TGTGCGACCGGGACAGGAAGACCTGGGGCCAACGTCCTGACTTTC.

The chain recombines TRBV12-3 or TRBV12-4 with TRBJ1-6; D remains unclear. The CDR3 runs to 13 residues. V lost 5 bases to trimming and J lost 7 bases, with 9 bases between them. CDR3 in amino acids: CASSRAKNSPLHF. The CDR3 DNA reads TGTGCCAGCAGTCGAGCTAAAAATTCACCCCTCCACTTT.

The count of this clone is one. The CDR3 coding sequence is TGTGCTTCGCAGCCCGGCGGGGGACGCGAGCAGTACTTC. It codes for CASQPGGGREQYF. This chain uses TRBV2 with TRBJ2-7; TRBD2 matches 7 bases. CDR1 and CDR2 (germline): SNHLY, FYNNEI. This CDR3 is built from 13 residues.

CDR3 amino acids: CASSDQPSGGDEQFF. DNA for the CDR3: TGTGCCAGCAGTGATCAGCCTTCCGGGGGCGATGAGCAGTTCTTC. The rearrangement uses TRBV6-1 and TRBJ2-1, with D perhaps assigned TRBD1 or TRBD2 (6 bases each). Germline-derived CDR1 and CDR2 are MNHNS and SASEGT. CDR3 length equals 15 residues. The germline V and J ends were trimmed by 3 bases and 8 bases, with 17 bases remaining between them.

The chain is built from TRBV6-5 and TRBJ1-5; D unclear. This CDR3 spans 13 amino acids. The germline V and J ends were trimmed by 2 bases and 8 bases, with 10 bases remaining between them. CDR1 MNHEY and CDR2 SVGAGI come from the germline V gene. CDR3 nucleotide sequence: TGTGCCAGCAGTTACAACCCGAAGGAGCCCCAGCATTTT. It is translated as CASSYNPKEPQHF.

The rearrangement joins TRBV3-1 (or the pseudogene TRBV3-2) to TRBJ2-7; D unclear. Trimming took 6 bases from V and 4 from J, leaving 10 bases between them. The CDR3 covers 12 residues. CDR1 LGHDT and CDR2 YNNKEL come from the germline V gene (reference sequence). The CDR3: CASSTSKYEQYF. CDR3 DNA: TGTGCCAGCAGTACAAGCAAATACGAGCAGTACTTC.

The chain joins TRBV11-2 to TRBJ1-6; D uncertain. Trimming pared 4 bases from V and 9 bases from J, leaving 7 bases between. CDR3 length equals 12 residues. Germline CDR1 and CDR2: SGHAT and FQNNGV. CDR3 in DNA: TGTGCCAGCAGCTCACTCGCTTCACCCCTCCACTTT. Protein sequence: CASSSLASPLHF.

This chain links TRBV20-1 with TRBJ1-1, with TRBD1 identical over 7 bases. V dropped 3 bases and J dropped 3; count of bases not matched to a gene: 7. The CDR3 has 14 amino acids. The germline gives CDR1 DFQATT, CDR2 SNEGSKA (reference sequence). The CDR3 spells CSASSTGRDTEAFF. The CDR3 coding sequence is TGCAGTGCTAGTTCGACAGGGAGGGACACTGAAGCTTTCTTT.

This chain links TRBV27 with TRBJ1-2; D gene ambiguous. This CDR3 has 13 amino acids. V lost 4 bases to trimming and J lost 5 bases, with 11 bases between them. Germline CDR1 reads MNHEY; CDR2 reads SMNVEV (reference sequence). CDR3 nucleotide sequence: TGTGCCAGCAGTTCCGGATGGGCATATGGCTACACCTTC. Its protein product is CASSSGWAYGYTF.

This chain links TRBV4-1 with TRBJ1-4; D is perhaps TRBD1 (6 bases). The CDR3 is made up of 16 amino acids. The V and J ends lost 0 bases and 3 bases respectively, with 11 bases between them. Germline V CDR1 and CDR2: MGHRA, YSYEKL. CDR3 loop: CASSQERGLANEKLFF. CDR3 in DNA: TGCGCCAGCAGCCAAGAAAGGGGGTTGGCTAATGAAAAACTGTTTTTT.

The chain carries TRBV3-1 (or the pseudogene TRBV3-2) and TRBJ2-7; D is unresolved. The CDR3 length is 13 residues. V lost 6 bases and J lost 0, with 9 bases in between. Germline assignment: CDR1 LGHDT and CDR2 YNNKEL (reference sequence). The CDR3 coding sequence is TGTGCCAGCAGGTCAGGATACTCCTACGAGCAGTACTTC. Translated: CASRSGYSYEQYF.

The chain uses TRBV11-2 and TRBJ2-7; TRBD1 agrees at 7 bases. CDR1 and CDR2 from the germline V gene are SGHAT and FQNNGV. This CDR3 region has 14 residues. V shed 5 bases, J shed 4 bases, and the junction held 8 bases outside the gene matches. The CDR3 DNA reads TGTGCCAGCAGCCCAAGACAGGGTGGGTACGAGCAGTACTTC. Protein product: CASSPRQGGYEQYF.

The DNA of the CDR3 is TGTGCCAGCAGTCCCCCAGTACGCACGCAGTATTTT. The encoded protein is CASSPPVRTQYF. The chain combines TRBV28 with TRBJ2-3, with D uncertain. Trimming took off 5 bases at V and 9 bases at J, with 12 bases between the two ends. The length of the CDR3 is 12 residues. Germline V CDR1 and CDR2: MDHEN, SYDVKM.

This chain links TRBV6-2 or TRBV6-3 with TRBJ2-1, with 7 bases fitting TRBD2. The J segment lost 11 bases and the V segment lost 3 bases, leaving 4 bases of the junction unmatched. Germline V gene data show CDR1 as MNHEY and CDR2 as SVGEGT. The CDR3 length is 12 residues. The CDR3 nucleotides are TGTGCCAGCAGTTATACCGGGGGGAAGCAGTTCTTC. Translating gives CASSYTGGKQFF.

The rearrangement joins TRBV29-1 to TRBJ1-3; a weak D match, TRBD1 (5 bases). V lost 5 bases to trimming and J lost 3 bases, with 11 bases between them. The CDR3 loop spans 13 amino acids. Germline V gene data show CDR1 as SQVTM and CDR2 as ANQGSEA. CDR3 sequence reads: CSVFQGGGNTIYF. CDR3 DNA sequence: TGCAGCGTTTTCCAGGGTGGTGGAAACACCATATATTTT.

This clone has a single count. The CDR3 sequence: CASSYQDSLTGGYTF. In DNA, the CDR3 is TGTGCCAGCAGTTACCAGGACAGTTTGACTGGGGGCTACACCTTC. The rearrangement links TRBV6-5 to TRBJ1-2, with TRBD1 as a possible D gene (6 bases). V was pared by 2 bases and J by 8 bases, with 18 bases between. Germline V gene lookup returns CDR1 MNHEY and CDR2 SVGAGI. CDR3 length: 15 amino acids.

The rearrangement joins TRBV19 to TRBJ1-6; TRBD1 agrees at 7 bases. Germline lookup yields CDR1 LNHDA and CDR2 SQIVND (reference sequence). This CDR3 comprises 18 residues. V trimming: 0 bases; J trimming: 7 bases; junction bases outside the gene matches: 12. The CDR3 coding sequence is TGTGCCAGTAGTATAGACCGCGTAGGGACAGAGCGCAATTCACCCCTCCACTTT. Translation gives CASSIDRVGTERNSPLHF.

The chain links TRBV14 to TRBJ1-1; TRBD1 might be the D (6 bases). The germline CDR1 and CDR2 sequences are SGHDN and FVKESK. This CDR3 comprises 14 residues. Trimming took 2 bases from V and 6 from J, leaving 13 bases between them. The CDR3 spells CASSQRTGLAEAFF. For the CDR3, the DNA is TGTGCCAGCAGCCAACGAACAGGGCTGGCTGAAGCTTTCTTT.

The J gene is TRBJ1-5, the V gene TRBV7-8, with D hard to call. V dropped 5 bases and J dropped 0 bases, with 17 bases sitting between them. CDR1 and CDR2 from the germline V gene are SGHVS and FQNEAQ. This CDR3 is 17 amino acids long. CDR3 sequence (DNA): TGTGCCAGCAGCCCTCGGACGGATCTTTATAGCAATCAGCCCCAGCATTTT. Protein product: CASSPRTDLYSNQPQHF.

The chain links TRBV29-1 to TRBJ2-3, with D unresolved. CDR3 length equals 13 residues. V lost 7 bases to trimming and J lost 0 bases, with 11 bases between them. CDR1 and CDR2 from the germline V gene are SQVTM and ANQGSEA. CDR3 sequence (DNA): TGCAGCGCCCCAGCAAGTAGCACAGATACGCAGTATTTT. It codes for CSAPASSTDTQYF.